This T cell receptor beta chain was identified in a study of blood T cell repertoires in COVID-19. This clone was detected only once. The length of the CDR3 is 19 residues. The V and J ends lost 5 bases and 0 bases respectively, with 23 bases between them. Germline assignment: CDR1 LGHNT and CDR2 FRNRAP. Only in-frame clones appear in the TCRdb table, and some are missing; sequencing was by immunoSEQ multiplex PCR. The table has 70,000 to 95,000 clones, about 88% seen once; the top ten hold 4.8%. The chain links TRBV12-5 to TRBJ1-3; D may be TRBD1 (5 bases). This receptor was taken from an elderly woman with active COVID-19. Sequenced input: peripheral blood. The CDR3 here is CASGDLQRGGLFSGNTIYF. The CDR3 DNA sequence: TGTGCTAGTGGTGACCTTCAAAGGGGCGGATTATTCTCTGGAAACACCATATATTTT.